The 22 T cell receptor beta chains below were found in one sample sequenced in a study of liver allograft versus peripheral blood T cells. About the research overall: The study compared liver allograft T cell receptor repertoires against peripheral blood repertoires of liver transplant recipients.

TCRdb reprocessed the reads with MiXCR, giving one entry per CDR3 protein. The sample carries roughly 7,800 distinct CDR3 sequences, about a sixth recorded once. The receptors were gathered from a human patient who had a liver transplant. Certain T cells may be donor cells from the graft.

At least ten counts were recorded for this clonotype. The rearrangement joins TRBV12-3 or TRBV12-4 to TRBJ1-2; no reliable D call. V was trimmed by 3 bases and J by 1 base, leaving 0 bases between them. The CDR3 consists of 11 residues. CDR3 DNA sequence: TGTGCCAGCAGTTTTAACTATGGCTACACCTTC. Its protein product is CASSFNYGYTF.

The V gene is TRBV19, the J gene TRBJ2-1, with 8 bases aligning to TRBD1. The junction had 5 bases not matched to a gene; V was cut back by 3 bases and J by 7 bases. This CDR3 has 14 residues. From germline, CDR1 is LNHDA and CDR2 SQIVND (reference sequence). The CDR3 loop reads CASSIATGENEQFF. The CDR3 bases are TGTGCCAGTAGTATCGCGACAGGGGAAAATGAGCAGTTCTTC.

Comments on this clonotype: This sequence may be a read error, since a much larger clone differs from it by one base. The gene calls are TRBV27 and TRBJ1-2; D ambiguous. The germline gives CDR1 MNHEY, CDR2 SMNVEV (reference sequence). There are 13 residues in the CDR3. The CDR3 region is CAISFLEGQGYTF. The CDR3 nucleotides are TGTGCCATCAGTTTCCTGGAGGGCCAGGGCTACACCTTC.

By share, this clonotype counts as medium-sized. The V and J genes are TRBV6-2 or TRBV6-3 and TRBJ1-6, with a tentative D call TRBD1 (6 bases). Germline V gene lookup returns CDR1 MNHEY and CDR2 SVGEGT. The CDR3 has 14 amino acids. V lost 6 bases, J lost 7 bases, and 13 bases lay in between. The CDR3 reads CASRIHRENSPLHF. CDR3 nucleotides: TGTGCCAGCAGGATTCACAGGGAAAATTCACCCCTCCACTTT.

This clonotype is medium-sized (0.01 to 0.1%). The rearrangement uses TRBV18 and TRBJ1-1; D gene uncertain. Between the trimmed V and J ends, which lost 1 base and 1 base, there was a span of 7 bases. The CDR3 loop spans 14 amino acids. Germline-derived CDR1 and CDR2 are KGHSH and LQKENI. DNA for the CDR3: TGTGCCAGCTCACCACGCCCGGAGAACACTGAAGCTTTCTTT. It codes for CASSPRPENTEAFF.

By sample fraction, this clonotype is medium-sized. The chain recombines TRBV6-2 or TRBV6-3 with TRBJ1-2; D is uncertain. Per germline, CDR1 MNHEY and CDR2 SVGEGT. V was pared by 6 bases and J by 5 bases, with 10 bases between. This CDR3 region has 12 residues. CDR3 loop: CASRITVYGYTF. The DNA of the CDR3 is TGTGCCAGCAGGATCACAGTGTATGGCTACACCTTC.

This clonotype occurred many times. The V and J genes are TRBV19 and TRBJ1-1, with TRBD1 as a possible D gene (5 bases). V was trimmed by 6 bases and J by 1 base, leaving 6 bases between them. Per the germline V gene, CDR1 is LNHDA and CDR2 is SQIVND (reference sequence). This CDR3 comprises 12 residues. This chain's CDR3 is CASSGGNTEAFF. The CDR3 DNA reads TGTGCCAGTAGCGGGGGGAACACTGAAGCTTTCTTT.

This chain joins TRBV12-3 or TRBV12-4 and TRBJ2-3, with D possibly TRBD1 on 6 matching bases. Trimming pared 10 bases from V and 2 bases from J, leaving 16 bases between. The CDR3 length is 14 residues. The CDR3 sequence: CAIKQGRSTDTQYF. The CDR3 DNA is TGTGCCATCAAACAGGGAAGGTCCACAGATACGCAGTATTTT.

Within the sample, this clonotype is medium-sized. This chain's CDR3 is CASSFGGPANYGYTF. In nucleotides, the CDR3 is TGTGCCAGCAGTTTTGGGGGACCAGCTAACTATGGCTACACCTTC. V gene TRBV12-3 or TRBV12-4 combines with J gene TRBJ1-2; possibly TRBD1 for D (5 bases). The germline V and J ends were trimmed by 3 bases and 0 bases, with 11 bases remaining between them. The CDR3 is made up of 15 amino acids.

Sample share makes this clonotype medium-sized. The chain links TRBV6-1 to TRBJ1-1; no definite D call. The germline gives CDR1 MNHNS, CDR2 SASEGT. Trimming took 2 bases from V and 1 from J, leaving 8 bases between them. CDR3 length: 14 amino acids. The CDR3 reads CASSELWQNTEAFF. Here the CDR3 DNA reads TGTGCCAGCAGTGAATTATGGCAGAACACTGAAGCTTTCTTT.

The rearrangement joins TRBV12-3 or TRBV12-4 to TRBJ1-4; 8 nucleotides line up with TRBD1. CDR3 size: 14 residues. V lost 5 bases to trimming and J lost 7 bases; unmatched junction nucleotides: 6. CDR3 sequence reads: CASSRDRGGEKLFF. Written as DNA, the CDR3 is TGTGCCAGCAGTCGCGACAGGGGAGGTGAAAAACTGTTTTTT.

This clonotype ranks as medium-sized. Written as DNA, the CDR3 is TGTGCCAGCAGTTACTACAGGGGGCAAGGGCAGCCCCAGCATTTT. It codes for CASSYYRGQGQPQHF. The chain couples TRBV6-2 or TRBV6-3 to TRBJ1-5; TRBD1 matches 9 bases. Germline CDR1 is MNHEY and CDR2 is SVGEGT. This CDR3 region has 15 residues. The junction had 5 bases not matched to a gene; V was cut back by 1 base and J by 7 bases.

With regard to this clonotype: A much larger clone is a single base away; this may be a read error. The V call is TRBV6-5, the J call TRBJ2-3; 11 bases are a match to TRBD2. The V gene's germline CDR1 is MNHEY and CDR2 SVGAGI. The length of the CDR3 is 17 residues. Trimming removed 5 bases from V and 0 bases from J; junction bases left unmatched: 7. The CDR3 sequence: CASSPSGGSLSTDTQYF. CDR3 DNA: TGTGCCAGCAGTCCTAGCGGGGGGTCGTTAAGCACAGATACGCAGTATTTT.

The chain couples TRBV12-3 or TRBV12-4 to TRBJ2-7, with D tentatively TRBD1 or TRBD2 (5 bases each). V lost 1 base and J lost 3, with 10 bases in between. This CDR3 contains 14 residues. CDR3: CASSLGGFSYEQYF. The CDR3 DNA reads TGTGCCAGCAGTTTAGGGGGGTTCAGCTACGAGCAGTACTTC.

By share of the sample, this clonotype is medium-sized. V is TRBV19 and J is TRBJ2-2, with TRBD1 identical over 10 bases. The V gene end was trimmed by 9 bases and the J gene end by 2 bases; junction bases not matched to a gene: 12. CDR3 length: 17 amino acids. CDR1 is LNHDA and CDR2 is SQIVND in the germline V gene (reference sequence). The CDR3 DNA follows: TGTGCCAGCCGTCCCGGGACAGGGGCCCTCAACACCGGGGAGCTGTTTTTT. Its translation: CASRPGTGALNTGELFF.

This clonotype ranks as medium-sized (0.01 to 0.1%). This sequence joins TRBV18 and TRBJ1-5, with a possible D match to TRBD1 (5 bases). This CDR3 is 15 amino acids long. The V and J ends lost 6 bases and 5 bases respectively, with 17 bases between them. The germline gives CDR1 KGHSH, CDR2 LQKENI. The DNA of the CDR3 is TGTGCCAGCTCTTCCGGGACCGGATCTGATCAGCCCCAGCATTTT. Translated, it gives CASSSGTGSDQPQHF.

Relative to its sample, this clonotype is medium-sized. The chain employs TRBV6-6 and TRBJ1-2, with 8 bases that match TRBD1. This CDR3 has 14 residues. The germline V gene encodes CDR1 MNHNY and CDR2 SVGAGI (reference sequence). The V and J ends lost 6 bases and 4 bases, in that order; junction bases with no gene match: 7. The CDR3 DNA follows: TGTGCCAGCAGACCCCAGGGGGCGAGCTATGGCTACACCTTC. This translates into CASRPQGASYGYTF.

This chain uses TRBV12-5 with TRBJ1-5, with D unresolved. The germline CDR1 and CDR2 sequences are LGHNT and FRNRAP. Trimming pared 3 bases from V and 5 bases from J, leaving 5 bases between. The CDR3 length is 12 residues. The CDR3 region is CASGFPHQPQHF. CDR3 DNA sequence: TGTGCTAGTGGTTTCCCACATCAGCCCCAGCATTTT.

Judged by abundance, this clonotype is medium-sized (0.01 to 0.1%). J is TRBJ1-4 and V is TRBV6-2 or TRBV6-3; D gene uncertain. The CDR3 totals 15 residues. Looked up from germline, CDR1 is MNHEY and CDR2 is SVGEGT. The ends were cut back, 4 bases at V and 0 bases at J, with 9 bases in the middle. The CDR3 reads CASSLSGATNEKLFF. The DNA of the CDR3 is TGTGCCAGCAGTTTATCGGGTGCAACTAATGAAAAACTGTTTTTT.

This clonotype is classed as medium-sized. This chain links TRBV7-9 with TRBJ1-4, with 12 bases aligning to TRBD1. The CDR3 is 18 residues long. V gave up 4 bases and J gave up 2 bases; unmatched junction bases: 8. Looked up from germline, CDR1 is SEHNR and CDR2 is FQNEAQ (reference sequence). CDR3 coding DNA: TGTGCCAGCAGCTCTGGGACAGGGGGCGGTTTGACTAATGAAAAACTGTTTTTT. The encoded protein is CASSSGTGGGLTNEKLFF.

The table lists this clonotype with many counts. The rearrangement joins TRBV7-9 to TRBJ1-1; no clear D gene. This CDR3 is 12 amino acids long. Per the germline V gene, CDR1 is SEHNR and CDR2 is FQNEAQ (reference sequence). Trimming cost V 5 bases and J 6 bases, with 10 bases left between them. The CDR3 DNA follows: TGTGCCAGCAGCGCAAGGGCGCCTGAAGCTTTCTTT. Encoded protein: CASSARAPEAFF.

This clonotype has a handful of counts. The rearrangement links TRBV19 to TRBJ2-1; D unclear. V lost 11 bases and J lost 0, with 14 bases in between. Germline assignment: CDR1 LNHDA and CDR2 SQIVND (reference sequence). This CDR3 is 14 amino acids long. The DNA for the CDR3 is TGTGCCCCTCCCAGACGTTGCTCCTACAATGAGCAGTTCTTC. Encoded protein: CAPPRRCSYNEQFF.